The source of this TCR beta chain is a study of cytomegalovirus exposure and HLA in healthy donors. In the case of this clone: The antigen is not known.

Vbeta (60) and Jbeta (13) primers were used in the PCR. As originally analysed: In a later analysis, about 9.9 million of approximately 81 million unique beta chains occurred in at least two donors. Assay used: immunoSEQ multiplex PCR; TCRdb lists only in-frame clones, some missing. That table furnishes V, J and clone size, whereas the DNA furnished D and trimming. The sample includes under 100,000 clones, around three quarters of them seen just once. The CDR3 runs 13 residues. Trimming pared 4 bases from V and 3 bases from J, leaving 10 bases between. The V gene's germline CDR1 is MDHEN and CDR2 SYDVKM. Regarding the study as a whole: Among TCR beta chains of equal frequency, HLA-associated ones were more clonally expanded in a later analysis. It was reported that the classifier diagnosed cytomegalovirus status with high specificity and sensitivity in both the original and validation cohorts.

Sample: PBMCs. The TCR comes from a woman aged 50 to 60 in good health and CMV-seropositive. The chain recombines TRBV28 with TRBJ2-7; weak D call: TRBD1 (7 bases). CDR3 DNA sequence: TGTGCCAGCAGTTCAGGGGGACTCTACGAGCAGTACTTC. Residues: CASSSGGLYEQYF. The full variable domain, its missing parts supplied by reference TRBV28 and TRBJ2-7, is DVKVTQSSRYLVKRTGEKVFLECVQDMDHENMFWYRQDPGLGLRLIYFSYDVKMKEKGDIPEGYSVSREKKERFSLILESASTNQTSMYLCASSSGGLYEQYFGPGTRLTVT.